This T cell receptor beta chain appears in the sequencing data of a study of control samples from healthy donors and cancer patients. Generated by immunoSEQ multiplex PCR, the TCRdb table keeps only in-frame clones and is missing some. The sample comprises under 450,000 clones, approximately 92% of which are singletons, and more than 6% rests with the top ten. This clone has just one count. The CDR3 is 15 residues long. Germline V gives CDR1 SGHNT, CDR2 YYREEE (reference sequence). V was clipped by 3 bases and J by 4 bases; unmatched bases: 6. The sequenced sample was PBMCs. This chain connects TRBV5-4 to TRBJ2-1; TRBD2 aligns across 8 bases. This clonotype was sampled from a man in his forties with head and neck cancer. The chain's CDR3 is CASSSGGGYYNEQFF. DNA of the CDR3: TGTGCCAGCAGCTCGGGAGGGGGGTATTACAATGAGCAGTTCTTC.